This T cell receptor beta chain appears in the sequencing data of a study of monozygotic twins with inflammatory bowel disease. Whole-study results and caveats: Repertoires of patients may have been made more variable by differing immunosuppressive treatments. Resolution of different T cell subtypes was not achieved.

On this clonotype itself: The antigen is not known.

Reprocessing the 5' RACE reads, TCRdb reports a single entry for every CDR3 protein and omits DNA. The sample spans 300,000 to 400,000 distinct CDR3 sequences; the ten largest clones claim approximately 2%. The sequence derives from a human donor with ulcerative colitis or Crohn's disease, or a healthy co-twin of an affected twin (not recorded which). Sequenced material: blood.

This CDR3 is CASSSLAVTQYF. V and J are TRBV18 and TRBJ2-5. Germline values: CDR1 KGHSH, CDR2 LQKENI. The CDR3 has 12 residues.